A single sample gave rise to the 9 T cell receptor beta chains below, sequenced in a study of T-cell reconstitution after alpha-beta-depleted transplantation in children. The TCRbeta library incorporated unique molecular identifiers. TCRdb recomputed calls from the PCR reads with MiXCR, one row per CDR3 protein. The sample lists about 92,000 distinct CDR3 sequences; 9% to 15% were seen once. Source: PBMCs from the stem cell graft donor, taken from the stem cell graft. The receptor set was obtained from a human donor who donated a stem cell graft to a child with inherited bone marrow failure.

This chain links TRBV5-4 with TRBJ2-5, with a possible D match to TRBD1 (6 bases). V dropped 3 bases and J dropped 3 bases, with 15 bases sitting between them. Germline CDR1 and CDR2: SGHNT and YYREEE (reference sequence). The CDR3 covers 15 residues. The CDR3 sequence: CASSSPMGTKETQYF. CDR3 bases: TGTGCCAGCAGCTCCCCTATGGGGACAAAAGAGACCCAGTACTTC.

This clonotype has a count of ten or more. The chain's CDR3 is CASRWTVYSNQPQHF. CDR3 sequence (DNA): TGTGCCAGCAGGTGGACAGTGTATAGCAATCAGCCCCAGCATTTT. The chain recombines TRBV6-1 with TRBJ1-5; D is perhaps TRBD1 (6 bases). The germline V gene has CDR1 MNHNS and CDR2 SASEGT. V was clipped by 6 bases and J by 0 bases, with 12 bases between them. This CDR3 is 15 amino acids long.

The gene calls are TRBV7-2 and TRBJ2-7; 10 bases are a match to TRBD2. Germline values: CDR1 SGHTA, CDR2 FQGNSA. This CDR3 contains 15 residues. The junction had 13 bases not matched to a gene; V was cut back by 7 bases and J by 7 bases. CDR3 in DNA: TGTGCCAGCAACCTACCGGGACTAGCGCCGGGGGAGCAGTACTTC. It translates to CASNLPGLAPGEQYF. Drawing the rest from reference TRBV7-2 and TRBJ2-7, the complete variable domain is GAGVSQSPSNKVTEKGKDVELRCDPISGHTALYWYRQSLGQGLEFLIYFQGNSAPDKSGLPSDRFSAERTGGSVSTLTIQRTQQEDSAVYLCASNLPGLAPGEQYFGPGTRLTVT.

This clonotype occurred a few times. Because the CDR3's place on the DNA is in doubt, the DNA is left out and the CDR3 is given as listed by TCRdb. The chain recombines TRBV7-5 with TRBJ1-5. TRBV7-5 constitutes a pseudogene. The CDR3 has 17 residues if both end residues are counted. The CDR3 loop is CISVPEASGNSNRPQHF.

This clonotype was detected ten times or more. The CDR3: CSATGFYEQYF. CDR3 nucleotide sequence: TGCAGTGCGACCGGGTTCTACGAGCAGTACTTC. The chain uses TRBV20-1 and TRBJ2-7, with D hard to call. The CDR3 covers 11 residues. V was trimmed by 6 bases and J by 3 bases, leaving 9 bases between them. CDR1 is DFQATT, CDR2 SNEGSKA, per germline (reference sequence).

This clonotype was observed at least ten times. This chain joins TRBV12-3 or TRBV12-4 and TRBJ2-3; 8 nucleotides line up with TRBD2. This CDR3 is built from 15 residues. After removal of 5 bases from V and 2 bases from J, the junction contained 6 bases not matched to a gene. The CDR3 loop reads CASSPPGGFTDTQYF. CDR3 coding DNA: TGTGCCAGCAGTCCTCCGGGGGGGTTCACAGATACGCAGTATTTT.

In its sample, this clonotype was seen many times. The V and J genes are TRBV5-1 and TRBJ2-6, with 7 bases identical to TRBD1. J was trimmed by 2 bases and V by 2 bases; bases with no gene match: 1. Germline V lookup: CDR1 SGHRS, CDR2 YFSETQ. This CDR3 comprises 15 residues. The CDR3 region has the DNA TGCGCCAGCAGCTTCGGACAGGCTGGGGCCAACGTCCTGACTTTC. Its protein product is CASSFGQAGANVLTF.

The CDR3 here is CASSQGEGSGANVLTF. DNA for the CDR3: TGCGCCAGCAGCCAAGGGGAGGGCAGTGGGGCCAACGTCCTGACTTTC. The chain has TRBV4-3 and TRBJ2-6, with 7 bases matching TRBD2. V trimming: 1 base; J trimming: 3 bases; junction bases outside the gene matches: 3. This CDR3 spans 16 amino acids. Per the germline V gene, CDR1 is LGHNA and CDR2 is YSLEER.

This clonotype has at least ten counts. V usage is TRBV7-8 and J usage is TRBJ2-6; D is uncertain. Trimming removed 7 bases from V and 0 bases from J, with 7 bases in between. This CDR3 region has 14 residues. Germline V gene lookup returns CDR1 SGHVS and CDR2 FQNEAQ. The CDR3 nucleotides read TGTGCCAGCACCTTTAACTCTGGGGCCAACGTCCTGACTTTC. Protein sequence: CASTFNSGANVLTF.